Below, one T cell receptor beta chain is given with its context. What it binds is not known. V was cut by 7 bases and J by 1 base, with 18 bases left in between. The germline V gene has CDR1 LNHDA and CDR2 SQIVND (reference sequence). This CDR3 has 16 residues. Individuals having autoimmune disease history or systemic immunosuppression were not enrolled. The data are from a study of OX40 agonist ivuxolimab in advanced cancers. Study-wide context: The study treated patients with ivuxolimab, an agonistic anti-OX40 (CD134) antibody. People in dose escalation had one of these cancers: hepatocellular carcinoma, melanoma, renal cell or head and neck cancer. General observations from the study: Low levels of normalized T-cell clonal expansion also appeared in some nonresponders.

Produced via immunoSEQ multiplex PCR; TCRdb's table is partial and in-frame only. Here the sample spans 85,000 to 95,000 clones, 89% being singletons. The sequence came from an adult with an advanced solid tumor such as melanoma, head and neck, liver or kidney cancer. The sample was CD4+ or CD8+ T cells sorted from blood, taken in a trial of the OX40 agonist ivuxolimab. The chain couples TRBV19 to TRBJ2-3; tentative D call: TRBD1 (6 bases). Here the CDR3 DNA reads TGTGCCAGTACCCCAGGGGTGGCCATGGGCACAGATACGCAGTATTTT. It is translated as CASTPGVAMGTDTQYF.